Listed below are T cell receptor beta chains from one sample, sequenced in a study of OX40 agonist ivuxolimab in advanced cancers. Generated by immunoSEQ multiplex PCR, the TCRdb table keeps only in-frame clones and is missing some. Of more than 35,000 clones in the sample, roughly 86% are singletons; the top ten hold roughly 2.6%. The material sequenced was CD4+ or CD8+ T cells sorted from blood, taken in a trial of the OX40 agonist ivuxolimab. These receptors originate from an adult with an advanced solid tumor such as melanoma, head and neck, liver or kidney cancer. Both conserved end residues are part of each CDR3. D genes are given only for firm matches. Rows give clone size only sometimes, using once, few, many, or a class for an expanded clone.

>.|TRBV12-5|TRBJ2-7|once
CASGLDSYEQYF
TGTGCTAGTGGCCTCGACAGTTACGAGCAGTACTTC
>.|TRBV11-3|TRBJ1-3|.
CASSLRTGNTIYF
TGTGCCAGCAGCCTGAGGACTGGAAACACCATATATTTT
>TRBD1|TRBV9|TRBJ2-5|.
CASSQSGQPQETQYF
TGTGCCAGCAGCCAATCGGGACAGCCGCAAGAGACCCAGTACTTC
>.|TRBV19|TRBJ1-1|.
CASSETGTRREAFF
TGTGCCAGTAGTGAAACCGGGACACGGAGGGAAGCTTTCTTT
>.|TRBV6-5|TRBJ1-5|.
CASSYEAETQPQHF
TGTGCCAGCAGTTACGAGGCAGAGACTCAGCCCCAGCATTTT
>TRBD1|TRBV6-1|TRBJ2-2|few
CASTAVGTGGGELFF
TGTGCCAGCACTGCCGTCGGGACAGGGGGCGGGGAGCTGTTTTTT
>.|TRBV18|TRBJ2-7|.
CASSPGVYEQYF
TGTGCCAGCTCACCGGGGGTCTACGAGCAGTACTTC
>.|TRBV5-1|TRBJ1-6|.
CASSPTRTAGGSPLHF
TGCGCCAGCAGCCCCACTCGGACAGCCGGGGGTTCACCCCTCCACTTT
>.|TRBV6-6|TRBJ1-3|.
CASRLRGSGNTIYF
TGTGCCTCCAGACTCCGGGGATCGGGAAACACCATATATTTT
>.|TRBV11-3|TRBJ2-6|.
CASSARTESGANVLTF
TGTGCCAGCAGCGCCAGAACAGAGTCTGGGGCCAACGTCCTGACTTTC
>.|TRBV19|TRBJ2-5|.
CASSPGGGRFPETQYF
TGTGCCAGTAGTCCAGGTGGGGGGCGTTTCCCAGAGACCCAGTACTTC
>TRBD1|TRBV6-6|TRBJ2-7|.
CASNRAGGSYEQYF
TGTGCCTCCAACCGGGCAGGGGGCAGCTACGAGCAGTACTTC
>.|TRBV18|TRBJ2-5|once
CASSLTAGAFQETQYF
TGTGCCAGCTCACTGACAGCCGGGGCGTTCCAAGAGACCCAGTACTTC
>.|TRBV11-1|TRBJ2-7|.
CASSLGQDYEQYF
TGTGCCAGCAGCTTAGGCCAGGACTACGAGCAGTACTTC
>TRBD2|TRBV7-8|TRBJ2-1|.
CASSSSRGGRNEQFF
TGTGCCAGCAGCTCAAGCCGGGGGGGCCGCAATGAGCAGTTCTTC
>.|TRBV29-1|TRBJ1-2|.
CSVDSSGRSKGYTF
TGCAGCGTTGATAGCTCGGGCAGGTCGAAGGGCTACACCTTC
>TRBD1|TRBV19|TRBJ1-3|.
CASNYDGQARNTIYF
TGTGCCAGTAACTACGACGGACAGGCTCGTAACACCATATATTTT
>.|TRBV19|TRBJ2-1|.
CASSIIRGLGNEQFF
TGTGCCAGTAGTATAATCAGGGGATTGGGGAATGAGCAGTTCTTC
>.|TRBV11-2|TRBJ1-2|.
CASSLVGGLYGYTF
TGTGCCAGCAGCCTAGTAGGAGGGCTCTATGGCTACACCTTC
>.|TRBV4-1|TRBJ1-1|.
CASSQATGSNTEAFF
TGCGCCAGCAGCCAGGCGACCGGGTCTAACACTGAAGCTTTCTTT
>TRBD1|TRBV5-1|TRBJ2-7|.
CASSLEQGVSEQYF
TGCGCCAGCAGCTTGGAGCAGGGGGTGAGTGAGCAGTACTTC
>.|TRBV28|TRBJ2-7|.
CASSTTAYEQYF
TGTGCCAGCAGTACGACAGCGTACGAGCAGTACTTC
>.|TRBV28|TRBJ1-4|.
CASSLRHGDEKLFF
TGTGCCAGCAGTTTAAGACATGGGGATGAAAAACTGTTTTTT
>.|TRBV6-6|TRBJ1-6|.
CASSSHRDGNSPLHF
TGTGCCAGCAGTTCCCACAGGGACGGTAATTCACCCCTCCACTTT
>.|TRBV5-4|TRBJ2-1|.
CASSTWTTPDEQFF
TGTGCCAGCAGCACATGGACTACACCCGACGAGCAGTTCTTC
>.|TRBV4-3|TRBJ1-6|.
CASSRSGFNSPLHF
TGCGCCAGCAGCCGGTCAGGTTTTAATTCACCCCTCCACTTT
>.|TRBV7-2|TRBJ1-2|.
CASNYHRVSLYGYTF
TGTGCCAGCAACTATCACCGAGTTTCCTTGTATGGCTACACCTTC
>TRBD2|TRBV11-3|TRBJ2-1|.
CASSLFSGGGENEQFF
TGTGCCAGCAGCTTATTTTCCGGCGGGGGGGAGAATGAGCAGTTCTTC
>.|TRBV30|TRBJ1-1|.
CAWILNTEAFF
TGTGCCTGGATCTTGAACACTGAAGCTTTCTTT
>.|TRBV6-5|TRBJ1-5|.
CASSERPQGFQPQHF
TGTGCCAGCAGCGAAAGGCCGCAGGGCTTTCAGCCCCAGCATTTT
>.|TRBV7-9|TRBJ2-7|.
CASSERISPYEQYF
TGTGCCAGCAGCGAACGGATCAGTCCCTACGAGCAGTACTTC
>TRBD1|TRBV19|TRBJ1-1|.
CASSIDSPPTGTAFF
TGTGCCAGTAGTATAGACTCGCCACCGACAGGGACCGCTTTCTTT
>TRBD2|TRBV5-6|TRBJ2-3|once
CASSWIERGDEDTQYF
TGTGCCAGCAGCTGGATCGAGCGGGGGGATGAAGATACGCAGTATTTT
>.|TRBV19|TRBJ1-4|.
CASGWTQTNEKLFF
TGTGCCAGCGGCTGGACACAAACTAATGAAAAACTGTTTTTT
>.|TRBV5-1|TRBJ2-3|.
CASTSGTTDTQYF
TGCGCCAGCACCTCAGGAACCACAGATACGCAGTATTTT
>.|TRBV7-9|TRBJ1-1|.
CASSLPGTLADTEAFF
TGTGCCAGCAGCCTGCCGGGGACCCTCGCGGACACTGAAGCTTTCTTT
>.|TRBV30|TRBJ2-7|.
CAWSVLGPREQYF
TGTGCCTGGAGTGTACTGGGGCCGCGGGAGCAGTACTTC
>.|TRBV19|TRBJ2-2|.
CASTRQNTGELFF
TGTGCCAGTACAAGGCAGAACACCGGGGAGCTGTTTTTT
>TRBD2|TRBV7-8|TRBJ2-3|once
CASSPLAGGTDTQYF
TGTGCCAGCAGCCCCCTAGCGGGGGGCACAGATACGCAGTATTTT
>.|TRBV5-1|TRBJ1-2|.
CASSSDSPYGYTF
TGCGCCAGCAGCTCCGACAGTCCCTATGGCTACACCTTC
>.|TRBV6-5|TRBJ2-2|medium-sized
CASFRSTLNTGELFF
TGTGCCAGCTTTAGGTCCACCTTGAACACCGGGGAGCTGTTTTTT
>.|TRBV9|TRBJ1-1|.
CASSRRVGGTTEAFF
TGTGCCAGCAGCCGCCGAGTGGGAGGGACCACTGAAGCTTTCTTT
>.|TRBV29-1|TRBJ1-1|.
CSVDGGTEAFF
TGCAGCGTTGACGGTGGCACTGAAGCTTTCTTT
>.|TRBV5-1|TRBJ1-4|.
CASSSLGAGGGEKLFF
TGCGCCAGCAGCTCGTTGGGAGCGGGGGGAGGTGAAAAACTGTTTTTT
>.|TRBV19|TRBJ1-2|.
CASSIRVLNYGYTF
TGTGCCAGTAGTATACGAGTGCTTAACTATGGCTACACCTTC
>.|TRBV5-1|TRBJ2-5|.
CASSLEAGVGRETQYF
TGCGCCAGCAGCTTGGAAGCAGGGGTGGGTCGAGAGACCCAGTACTTC
>.|TRBV9|TRBJ2-2|.
CASSVSGRNTGELFF
TGTGCCAGCAGCGTAAGCGGGCGGAACACCGGGGAGCTGTTTTTT
>.|TRBV7-9|TRBJ1-3|.
CASSLSARGSGNTIYF
TGTGCCAGCAGCCTATCCGCCCGGGGCTCTGGAAACACCATATATTTT
>TRBD2|TRBV13|TRBJ2-2|.
CASSVYMGGYTGELFF
TGTGCCAGCAGCGTCTACATGGGGGGGTACACCGGGGAGCTGTTTTTT
>.|TRBV5-1|TRBJ2-6|.
CASTSGSSGANVLTF
TGCGCCAGCACCTCTGGTAGTTCTGGGGCCAACGTCCTGACTTTC
>TRBD2|TRBV5-6|TRBJ2-3|.
CASSLFQLAGGQAQYF
TGTGCCAGCAGCTTGTTCCAACTAGCGGGGGGGCAGGCGCAGTATTTT
>.|TRBV19|TRBJ1-5|.
CAASGLSNQPQHF
TGTGCCGCCTCAGGGTTGAGCAATCAGCCCCAGCATTTT
>.|TRBV6-5|TRBJ2-1|.
CASSYPAGTNNEQFF
TGTGCCAGCAGTTACCCGGCCGGGACCAACAATGAGCAGTTCTTC
>TRBD2|TRBV27|TRBJ2-7|.
CASSSTAGGLSEQYF
TGTGCCAGCAGTTCAACAGCGGGGGGCCTTTCCGAGCAGTACTTC